Each of the 7 T cell receptor beta chains below was sequenced from the same sample in a study of T cell responses to AZD1222 COVID-19 vaccine. Produced via immunoSEQ multiplex PCR; TCRdb's table is partial and in-frame only. This repertoire includes some 150,000 clones. The source material was peripheral blood. These receptor sequences come from an adult in good health.

The chain combines TRBV9 with TRBJ2-7; unclear D gene. Between the trimmed V and J ends, which lost 1 base and 2 bases, there was a span of 13 bases. Germline V CDR1 and CDR2: SGDLS, YYNGEE. This CDR3 contains 15 residues. The CDR3 here is CASSVPSGRTYEQYF. CDR3 DNA: TGTGCCAGCAGCGTACCCTCCGGACGGACCTACGAGCAGTACTTC.

The rearrangement joins TRBV5-1 to TRBJ2-2; 7 bases match TRBD1. Germline CDR1 SGHRS, CDR2 YFSETQ. V shed 4 bases, J shed 5 bases, and the junction held 8 bases outside the gene matches. This CDR3 has 15 amino acids. CDR3 region: CASSPQGIETGELFF. The CDR3 nucleotides are TGCGCCAGCAGCCCACAGGGGATAGAGACCGGGGAGCTGTTTTTT.

V gene TRBV4-2 combines with J gene TRBJ1-1; no definite D call. Trimming took off 1 base at V and 0 bases at J, with 12 bases between the two ends. From germline, CDR1 is LGHNA and CDR2 YNFKEQ. The CDR3 is 16 residues long. The DNA of the CDR3 is TGTGCCAGCAGCCAAGCGGTGAATACAGTGAACACTGAAGCTTTCTTT. It encodes CASSQAVNTVNTEAFF.

This chain joins TRBV2 and TRBJ1-6; D ambiguous. CDR3 length: 13 amino acids. Germline assignment: CDR1 SNHLY and CDR2 FYNNEI. V gave up 7 bases and J gave up 5 bases, with 9 bases separating them. CDR3 nucleotide sequence: TGTGCCAGCAAGCGGGATCATAATTCACCCCTCCACTTT. Protein: CASKRDHNSPLHF.

This chain joins TRBV7-2 and TRBJ2-5; TRBD1 might be the D (6 bases). The CDR3 spans 15 residues. The germline V gene encodes CDR1 SGHTA and CDR2 FQGNSA. Trimming shortened V by 3 bases and J by 4 bases, and 15 bases separated the two germline ends. In DNA form, the CDR3 reads TGTGCCAGCAGCTTTGCAGGGGCCTACGGAGAGACCCAGTACTTC. Protein: CASSFAGAYGETQYF.

The chain uses TRBV15 and TRBJ1-2; a weak D match, TRBD1 (6 bases). CDR3 length: 18 amino acids. Germline CDR1 LNHNV, CDR2 YYDKDF (reference sequence). V lost 0 bases and J lost 0, with 17 bases in between. CDR3 region: CATSRESGDSLANYGYTF. The DNA for the CDR3 is TGTGCCACCAGCAGAGAGTCAGGGGACTCCTTGGCTAACTATGGCTACACCTTC.

The genes are TRBV21-1 and TRBJ2-3; TRBD1 is the table's D call and was not checked against the DNA. TRBV21-1 is an annotated pseudogene. The CDR3 has 15 residues. The CDR3 DNA sequence: TGTGCCAGCAGTCGGACAGGGGAAAGGGCAGATACGCAGTATTTT. This encodes CASSRTGERADTQYF.